The clone carrying this T cell receptor beta chain is termed medium-sized. This sample was included in a study of patients and donors after allogeneic stem cell transplantation. TCRdb redid the calling of the RT-PCR reads with MiXCR, one entry per CDR3 protein. Of 1,600 or so distinct CDR3 sequences in the sample, about 7.2% were seen once. Germline CDR1 and CDR2: DFQATT and SNEGSKA (reference sequence). This CDR3 comprises 12 residues. V shed 6 bases, J shed 4 bases, and the junction held 2 bases outside the gene matches. This TCR was recovered from a human donor who was either an allogeneic HSCT recipient or a stem cell or donor lymphocyte infusion donor (not recorded which). It is not recorded whose cells these are; they may come from a transplant donor. The J gene is TRBJ1-5, the V gene TRBV20-1; 8 nucleotides agree with TRBD1. Sequences were obtained from blood, either unsorted or a sorted T cell fraction (not recorded which). In DNA form, the CDR3 reads TGCAGTGCCACAGGGGGGAATCAGCCCCAGCATTTT. The encoded protein is CSATGGNQPQHF.